A selection of T cell receptor beta chains follows, all from one sample in a study of Ad26.COV2.S vaccination and SARS-CoV-2 variants. Data came from immunoSEQ multiplex PCR; TCRdb stores just in-frame clones and leaves some out. This table holds 380,000 or so clones, around 89% found once. This specimen consisted of peripheral blood, obtained in a trial of Ad26.COV2.S vaccine versus placebo. The origin of the receptors is a person aged 18 to 65 who received the Ad26.COV2.S COVID-19 vaccine or a placebo. Each CDR3 is given with its conserved first and last residue. Fields, in order: clone size, J gene, D gene, V gene, CDR3 DNA, CDR3 protein. D genes are given only for firm matches. Some rows have no size entry. The others give once, few or many, or a class for an expanded clone.

abundance: -; j_gene: TRBJ2-7; d_gene: -; v_gene: TRBV10-1; CDR3nt: TGCGCCAGCAGTGAGCAGGGCCTGGGCTACGAGCAGTACTTC; CDR3aa: CASSEQGLGYEQYF
abundance: -; j_gene: TRBJ2-2; d_gene: -; v_gene: TRBV9; CDR3nt: TGTGCCAGCAGCGCCTTTCAGGGGAGCACCGGGGAGCTGTTTTTT; CDR3aa: CASSAFQGSTGELFF
abundance: -; j_gene: TRBJ1-2; d_gene: TRBD1; v_gene: TRBV27; CDR3nt: TGTGCCAGCAGTTCCTCCGGGACAGGGTCTGGCTACACCTTC; CDR3aa: CASSSSGTGSGYTF
abundance: -; j_gene: TRBJ2-7; d_gene: -; v_gene: TRBV6-5; CDR3nt: TGTGCCAGCAGTTCAGGTACGGGGGAGCAGTACTTC; CDR3aa: CASSSGTGEQYF
abundance: -; j_gene: TRBJ1-4; d_gene: -; v_gene: TRBV4-2; CDR3nt: TGTGCCAGCAGCCTTCGGGGATCAGGGAGAAATGAAAAACTGTTTTTT; CDR3aa: CASSLRGSGRNEKLFF
abundance: few; j_gene: TRBJ1-5; d_gene: TRBD1; v_gene: TRBV4-2; CDR3nt: TGTGCCAGCAGCCAAGTGTCCTCGGGACAGACTAGCAATCAGCCCCAGCATTTT; CDR3aa: CASSQVSSGQTSNQPQHF
abundance: -; j_gene: TRBJ1-6; d_gene: -; v_gene: TRBV6-5; CDR3nt: TGTGCCAGCAGTCCTCCCGGCGGATATAATTCACCCCTCCACTTT; CDR3aa: CASSPPGGYNSPLHF
abundance: once; j_gene: TRBJ1-2; d_gene: TRBD1; v_gene: TRBV6-2/TRBV6-3; CDR3nt: TGTGCCAGCAGCGACAGGGCGGGCTATGGCTACACCTTC; CDR3aa: CASSDRAGYGYTF
abundance: -; j_gene: TRBJ1-1; d_gene: -; v_gene: TRBV5-1; CDR3nt: TGCGCCAGCAGCTTGTCTGGGACCGACCTAAACACTGAAGCTTTCTTT; CDR3aa: CASSLSGTDLNTEAFF
abundance: -; j_gene: TRBJ2-5; d_gene: -; v_gene: TRBV5-6; CDR3nt: TGTGCCAGCAGCCTATTACCTGGCCGCACACAAGAGACCCAGTACTTC; CDR3aa: CASSLLPGRTQETQYF
abundance: -; j_gene: TRBJ2-7; d_gene: -; v_gene: TRBV6-4; CDR3nt: TGTGCCAGCAGAGAGGACAGAATGCACGAGCAGTACTTC; CDR3aa: CASREDRMHEQYF
abundance: -; j_gene: TRBJ1-5; d_gene: -; v_gene: TRBV6-4; CDR3nt: TGTGCCAGCAGTGCGGCAGAAAATCAGCCCCAGCATTTT; CDR3aa: CASSAAENQPQHF
abundance: -; j_gene: TRBJ2-1; d_gene: TRBD1; v_gene: TRBV4-1; CDR3nt: TGCGCCAGCAGCCAATCCACCCCGGGACAGGGCCCCTCTCGCTCCTACAATGAGCAGTTCTTC; CDR3aa: CASSQSTPGQGPSRSYNEQFF
abundance: -; j_gene: TRBJ1-1; d_gene: -; v_gene: TRBV2; CDR3nt: TGTGCCAGCAGTGACAGGGAATTTTCACAAGCTTTCTTT; CDR3aa: CASSDREFSQAFF
abundance: -; j_gene: TRBJ2-5; d_gene: TRBD2; v_gene: TRBV6-2/TRBV6-3; CDR3nt: TGTGCCAGCAGTTCAAGCCGAGGACTAGCGGGGGGGCAAGAGACCCAGTACTTC; CDR3aa: CASSSSRGLAGGQETQYF
abundance: -; j_gene: TRBJ2-6; d_gene: -; v_gene: TRBV5-1; CDR3nt: TGCGCCAGCAGCTTTGAGGGGGCCAACGTCCTGACTTTC; CDR3aa: CASSFEGANVLTF
abundance: -; j_gene: TRBJ2-7; d_gene: -; v_gene: TRBV9; CDR3nt: TGTGCCAGCAGCGTACTCCCCTGGCACGAGCAGTACTTC; CDR3aa: CASSVLPWHEQYF
abundance: -; j_gene: TRBJ2-3; d_gene: -; v_gene: TRBV29-1; CDR3nt: TGCAGCGTCCGGTGGGGAAACACAGATACGCAGTATTTT; CDR3aa: CSVRWGNTDTQYF
abundance: -; j_gene: TRBJ2-7; d_gene: -; v_gene: TRBV7-8; CDR3nt: TGTGCCAGCAGCTTAACAGGGAGCGAGCAGTACTTC; CDR3aa: CASSLTGSEQYF
abundance: -; j_gene: TRBJ2-7; d_gene: -; v_gene: TRBV28; CDR3nt: TGTGCCAGCAGTTTGAATTACGAGCAGTACTTC; CDR3aa: CASSLNYEQYF
abundance: -; j_gene: TRBJ1-3; d_gene: TRBD1; v_gene: TRBV5-1; CDR3nt: TGCGCCAGCAGCCCAGGACAGGCGGACACCATATATTTT; CDR3aa: CASSPGQADTIYF
abundance: -; j_gene: TRBJ2-7; d_gene: TRBD1; v_gene: TRBV10-3; CDR3nt: TGTGCCATCAAAGGGACAGATTCCTACGAGCAGTACTTC; CDR3aa: CAIKGTDSYEQYF
abundance: -; j_gene: TRBJ2-1; d_gene: -; v_gene: TRBV28; CDR3nt: TGTGCCAGCAGACAGTTGGGGGGCGACTACAATGAGCAGTTCTTC; CDR3aa: CASRQLGGDYNEQFF
abundance: -; j_gene: TRBJ1-1; d_gene: -; v_gene: TRBV4-2; CDR3nt: TGTGCCAGCAGCCCCCCCTTACAGGCCGGGGCTGAAGCTTTCTTT; CDR3aa: CASSPPLQAGAEAFF
abundance: -; j_gene: TRBJ2-7; d_gene: -; v_gene: TRBV6-1; CDR3nt: TGTGCCAGCAGTGAATGGGACGGGAGCTCCTACGAGCAGTACTTC; CDR3aa: CASSEWDGSSYEQYF
abundance: -; j_gene: TRBJ1-2; d_gene: -; v_gene: TRBV7-8; CDR3nt: TGTGCCAGCAGCTCCGGGGGTCAATATGGCTACACCTTC; CDR3aa: CASSSGGQYGYTF
abundance: -; j_gene: TRBJ1-2; d_gene: TRBD1; v_gene: TRBV29-1; CDR3nt: TGCAGCGTTGGTTTGGGACAGGGGGTCTATGGCTACACCTTC; CDR3aa: CSVGLGQGVYGYTF
abundance: -; j_gene: TRBJ1-2; d_gene: TRBD1; v_gene: TRBV4-3; CDR3nt: TGCGCCAGCAGCCAATCGACAGGGGGCGAGCATGGCTACACCTTC; CDR3aa: CASSQSTGGEHGYTF
abundance: -; j_gene: TRBJ1-2; d_gene: -; v_gene: TRBV5-1; CDR3nt: TGCGCCAGCGACCCCAACGGGGGGGGGTATGGCTACACCTTC; CDR3aa: CASDPNGGGYGYTF
abundance: -; j_gene: TRBJ2-1; d_gene: -; v_gene: TRBV2; CDR3nt: TGTGCCAGCAATATACGAACGGGCTCGGGGGAGCAGTTCTTC; CDR3aa: CASNIRTGSGEQFF
abundance: -; j_gene: TRBJ2-7; d_gene: TRBD2; v_gene: TRBV7-2; CDR3nt: TGTGCCAGCAGCTCGGGGAGGGGCTACGAGCAGTACTTC; CDR3aa: CASSSGRGYEQYF
abundance: once; j_gene: TRBJ2-5; d_gene: -; v_gene: TRBV12-3/TRBV12-4; CDR3nt: TGTGCCAGCAGTTTGGCGAGGGCGACCCAGTACTTC; CDR3aa: CASSLARATQYF
abundance: -; j_gene: TRBJ2-3; d_gene: -; v_gene: TRBV5-1; CDR3nt: TGCGCCAGCGCCCCCCTCGGGTTAGATACGCAGTATTTT; CDR3aa: CASAPLGLDTQYF
abundance: -; j_gene: TRBJ2-7; d_gene: -; v_gene: TRBV7-2; CDR3nt: TGTGCCAGCAGCTTAGGATCCGGGCCTTACGAGCAGTACTTC; CDR3aa: CASSLGSGPYEQYF
abundance: -; j_gene: TRBJ2-1; d_gene: TRBD1; v_gene: TRBV27; CDR3nt: TGTGCCAGCAATCTGGGACAGAACTCCTACAATGAGCAGTTCTTC; CDR3aa: CASNLGQNSYNEQFF
abundance: -; j_gene: TRBJ2-4; d_gene: -; v_gene: TRBV5-1; CDR3nt: TGCGCCAGCATGGACGGGGCCTCAGCCAAAAACATTCAGTACTTC; CDR3aa: CASMDGASAKNIQYF
abundance: few; j_gene: TRBJ2-7; d_gene: -; v_gene: TRBV5-6; CDR3nt: TGTGCCAGCAACGCCGTAGGGATACCCTACGAGCAGTACTTC; CDR3aa: CASNAVGIPYEQYF
abundance: -; j_gene: TRBJ1-3; d_gene: -; v_gene: TRBV6-1; CDR3nt: TGTGCCAGCAGTGCGCAGAGCCTTCCTGTCTCTGGAAACACCATATATTTT; CDR3aa: CASSAQSLPVSGNTIYF
abundance: -; j_gene: TRBJ2-1; d_gene: TRBD2; v_gene: TRBV11-2; CDR3nt: TGTGCCAGCGAGCGGGGAAGCTCCTACAATGAGCAGTTCTTC; CDR3aa: CASERGSSYNEQFF
abundance: -; j_gene: TRBJ2-7; d_gene: TRBD1; v_gene: TRBV7-2; CDR3nt: TGTGCCAGCAGCGAGGACAGGACCTACTCCTACGAGCAGTACTTC; CDR3aa: CASSEDRTYSYEQYF
abundance: -; j_gene: TRBJ2-7; d_gene: -; v_gene: TRBV3-1/TRBV3-2; CDR3nt: TGTGCCAGCAGCCAAGATACCTACACGGGAGAGCAGTACTTC; CDR3aa: CASSQDTYTGEQYF
abundance: -; j_gene: TRBJ2-3; d_gene: -; v_gene: TRBV7-9; CDR3nt: TGTGCCAGCAGCTCTCTAGTGTGGGGAAGCACAGATACGCAGTATTTT; CDR3aa: CASSSLVWGSTDTQYF
abundance: -; j_gene: TRBJ1-2; d_gene: -; v_gene: TRBV27; CDR3nt: TGTGCCAGCAGTTCCGGGACGGGGAACTATGGCTACACCTTC; CDR3aa: CASSSGTGNYGYTF
abundance: -; j_gene: TRBJ1-1; d_gene: -; v_gene: TRBV7-9; CDR3nt: TGTGCCAGCAGCTTATTCCGGGGACGGACAATGAACACTGAAGCTTTCTTT; CDR3aa: CASSLFRGRTMNTEAFF
abundance: few; j_gene: TRBJ2-5; d_gene: -; v_gene: TRBV28; CDR3nt: TGTGCCAGCATGGACCGGGACCCAGTGCGGGAGACCCAGTACTTC; CDR3aa: CASMDRDPVRETQYF
abundance: few; j_gene: TRBJ2-7; d_gene: TRBD1; v_gene: TRBV30; CDR3nt: TGTGCCTGGAGCTTAGACAGGGGAAGAAAGTACTTC; CDR3aa: CAWSLDRGRKYF
abundance: -; j_gene: TRBJ2-4; d_gene: TRBD2; v_gene: TRBV5-4; CDR3nt: TGTGCCAGCAGCCCAACCACCGGACTAGCGGGAGCAAACATTCAGTACTTC; CDR3aa: CASSPTTGLAGANIQYF
abundance: -; j_gene: TRBJ2-2; d_gene: -; v_gene: TRBV5-1; CDR3nt: TGCGCCAGCAGCTTGGAAGTGAACACCGGGGAGCTGTTTTTT; CDR3aa: CASSLEVNTGELFF
abundance: -; j_gene: TRBJ2-7; d_gene: -; v_gene: TRBV30; CDR3nt: TGTGCCTGGAGGGACCCTATAGGGGGAAGCTACGAGCAGTACTTC; CDR3aa: CAWRDPIGGSYEQYF
abundance: few; j_gene: TRBJ1-6; d_gene: -; v_gene: TRBV14; CDR3nt: TGTGCCAGCAGCAGGGATTTTGGATCACCCCTCCACTTT; CDR3aa: CASSRDFGSPLHF
abundance: -; j_gene: TRBJ1-1; d_gene: -; v_gene: TRBV7-3; CDR3nt: TGTGCCAGCAGCCCACAACAACAGGGAGTGAACACTGAAGCTTTCTTT; CDR3aa: CASSPQQQGVNTEAFF
abundance: -; j_gene: TRBJ1-1; d_gene: -; v_gene: TRBV19; CDR3nt: TGTGCCAGTAGTACCGTAACGCACACTGAAGCTTTCTTT; CDR3aa: CASSTVTHTEAFF